Presented here are 9 T cell receptor beta chains from one specimen sequenced in a study of blood T cell repertoires in COVID-19. The assay was immunoSEQ multiplex PCR, and TCRdb's table has in-frame clones only and misses some. In the table there are about 210,000 clones, around 82% of which are singletons. The sequenced sample was peripheral blood. The receptors were sampled from a woman aged 70-85 years with acute or convalescent COVID-19.

By share of the sample, this clone is medium-sized. V and J are TRBV19 and TRBJ1-6; D ambiguous. Germline values: CDR1 LNHDA, CDR2 SQIVND (reference sequence). The CDR3 extends over 14 amino acids. Trimming stripped 3 bases from V and 10 bases from J, with 13 bases between. The CDR3 DNA reads as TGTGCCAGTAGTATGAATCTCGCCGGGTCACCCCTCCACTTT. Translated: CASSMNLAGSPLHF.

This clone has ten or more counts. The gene calls are TRBV5-6 and TRBJ2-1; D may be TRBD1 (5 bases). CDR1 is SGHDT, CDR2 YYEEEE, per germline. The germline V and J ends were trimmed by 1 base and 0 bases, with 14 bases remaining between them. This CDR3 comprises 17 residues. The DNA of the CDR3 is TGTGCCAGCAGCTTGTTCCGATCCAGGGTCTCCTACAATGAGCAGTTCTTC. The encoded protein is CASSLFRSRVSYNEQFF.

The gene calls are TRBV25-1 and TRBJ2-7; 8 bases map to TRBD2. This CDR3 has 15 amino acids. CDR1 and CDR2 from the germline V gene are MGHDK and SYGVNS. J gave up 7 bases and V 1 base, and 9 bases lay outside the gene matches. The CDR3 DNA reads as TGTGCCAGCAGTGAATCGGGCGGGGGGCTGAGGGAGCAGTACTTC. Amino acid sequence: CASSESGGGLREQYF.

The CDR3 loop is CASSLRPDTQYF. The CDR3 DNA reads TGTGCCAGCAGTTTACGTCCAGATACGCAGTATTTT. The rearrangement joins TRBV12-3 or TRBV12-4 to TRBJ2-3; D unresolved. This CDR3 has 12 residues. Trimming cost V 2 bases and J 4 bases, with 4 bases left between them.

The chain carries TRBV6-2 or TRBV6-3 and TRBJ2-7; TRBD1 matches 8 bases. The CDR3 loop spans 15 amino acids. V lost 5 bases, J lost 2 bases, and 8 bases stayed unmatched. Germline V lookup: CDR1 MNHEY, CDR2 SVGEGT. Here the CDR3 reads CASSTSGQVAYEQYF. CDR3 sequence (DNA): TGTGCCAGCAGTACCTCGGGACAGGTGGCCTACGAGCAGTACTTC.

This clone appeared once. The chain carries TRBV10-1 and TRBJ2-4; D is perhaps TRBD1 (7 bases). Germline CDR1 is WNHNN and CDR2 is SYGVQD (reference sequence). V shed 3 bases and J shed 8 bases, with 14 bases lying between them. This CDR3 comprises 14 residues. CDR3 DNA sequence: TGCGCCAGCAGTGAAATGGAGGGGGCTCACATTCAGTACTTC. Translation: CASSEMEGAHIQYF.

The chain has TRBV7-9 and TRBJ1-5; TRBD1 matches at 11 bases. V was pared by 1 base and J by 4 bases, with 6 bases of the junction left unmatched. Per the germline V gene, CDR1 is SEHNR and CDR2 is FQNEAQ (reference sequence). This CDR3 spans 17 amino acids. The CDR3 nucleotides read TGTGCCAGCAGCTTAGACCCCCGGGACAGGGGGAATCAGCCCCAGCATTTT. It yields the protein CASSLDPRDRGNQPQHF.

Sample share makes this clone medium-sized. The chain is built from TRBV18 and TRBJ2-5; maybe TRBD1 (6 bases). From germline, CDR1 is KGHSH and CDR2 LQKENI. Trimming took 3 bases from V and 5 from J, leaving 16 bases between them. This CDR3 is 15 amino acids long. CDR3 amino acids: CASSPELGGLETQYF. The CDR3 DNA reads as TGTGCCAGCTCACCCGAACTTGGGGGCTTGGAGACCCAGTACTTC.

The chain joins TRBV29-1 to TRBJ2-3; TRBD2 is a possible D gene (6 bases). V gave up 3 bases and J gave up 2 bases, with 9 bases separating them. Per the germline V gene, CDR1 is SQVTM and CDR2 is ANQGSEA. The CDR3 sequence is 13 residues long. CDR3 residues: CSVEGLFTDTQYF. CDR3 sequence (DNA): TGCAGCGTTGAGGGACTTTTCACAGATACGCAGTATTTT.